A selection of T cell receptor beta chains follows, all from one sample in a study of blood T cell repertoires in COVID-19. Some clones are missing from TCRdb's copy, which holds only in-frame ones; the method was immunoSEQ multiplex PCR. The sample lists about 160,000 clones, approximately 88% occurring once. Material for sequencing was peripheral blood. These TCRs come from a man in his fifties or sixties with acute or convalescent COVID-19. CDR3s include the opening cysteine and the closing phenylalanine or tryptophan. A D gene is named only where the DNA matches it firmly. Expanded clones get a size class; other rows say once, few or many, or leave the size out.

-	TRBV4-3	-	TRBJ1-3	TGCGCCAGCAGCCAAGATTTGCCCAGGGCTTCTGGAAACACCATATATTTT	CASSQDLPRASGNTIYF
TRBD1	TRBV10-3	-	TRBJ2-3	TGTGCCATCAGGACAGGGGAGAAAGATACGCAGTATTTT	CAIRTGEKDTQYF
-	TRBV27	-	TRBJ1-1	TGTGCCAGCAGTTTAACGGCAGGGATGAACACTGAAGCTTTCTTT	CASSLTAGMNTEAFF
-	TRBV5-8	-	TRBJ1-2	TGTGCCAGCAGGGAGAGGACTACCTATGGCTACACCTTC	CASRERTTYGYTF
TRBD1	TRBV28	-	TRBJ1-2	TGTGCCAGCAGGCCCACGGGACAGTACTATGGCTACACCTTC	CASRPTGQYYGYTF
-	TRBV4-2	-	TRBJ2-5	TGTGCCAGCAGCCGTATCCTAGGAGTTGTGGAGACCCAGTACTTC	CASSRILGVVETQYF
TRBD2	TRBV4-1	-	TRBJ2-5	TGCGCCAGCAGCCCGTTTGAACTAGCGGGGACCGGCAGGGAGACCCAGTACTTC	CASSPFELAGTGRETQYF
-	TRBV11-2	many	TRBJ2-6	TGTGCCAGCAGCAAATCCCCCCTCTCTGGGGCCAACGTCCTGACTTTC	CASSKSPLSGANVLTF
-	TRBV18	-	TRBJ2-1	TGTGCCAGCTCTCCTTCTGGGGCCAATGAGCAGTTCTTC	CASSPSGANEQFF
TRBD1	TRBV19	-	TRBJ1-1	TGTGCCAGTAGTCCACGACAGGGAGCTATGAACACTGAAGCTTTCTTT	CASSPRQGAMNTEAFF
TRBD1	TRBV6-5	-	TRBJ2-7	TGTGCCAGCAGGTCTCCGGGACAGGGTAGGCTCGAGCAGTACTTC	CASRSPGQGRLEQYF
-	TRBV14	-	TRBJ1-1	TGTGCCAGCAGCCGCGGGGTCCGCGCTTTCTTT	CASSRGVRAFF
-	TRBV3-1/TRBV3-2	-	TRBJ1-6	TGTGCCAGCAGCCGGACAGTTCCCAATTCACCCCTCCACTTT	CASSRTVPNSPLHF
-	TRBV4-2	-	TRBJ1-2	TGTGCCAGCAGCCAAGGGGGCATCCAGGCCGGAGGCTACACCTTC	CASSQGGIQAGGYTF
-	TRBV27	-	TRBJ2-3	TGTGCCAGCAGAGGGGGCACAGATACGCAGTATTTT	CASRGGTDTQYF
TRBD1	TRBV4-1	-	TRBJ1-1	TGCGCCAGCAGCCAGGTGACAGGGGGTAACACTGAAGCTTTCTTT	CASSQVTGGNTEAFF
TRBD1	TRBV14	-	TRBJ1-2	TGTGCCAGCAGCAGGGGGCAGCTGTTTAACTATGGCTACACCTTC	CASSRGQLFNYGYTF
TRBD2	TRBV7-8	-	TRBJ2-7	TGTGCCAGCAGCGAACTAGCGCTGGGAGAGCAGTACTTC	CASSELALGEQYF
-	TRBV7-9	-	TRBJ2-7	TGTGCCAGCAGCTTATTTCAGTTCTCCTCCTACGAGCAGTACTTC	CASSLFQFSSYEQYF
TRBD1	TRBV25-1	-	TRBJ1-1	TGTGCCAGCGCAGGACAGGGGAACACTGAAGCTTTCTTT	CASAGQGNTEAFF
-	TRBV19	-	TRBJ1-4	TGTGCCAGTAGTATCGGAGGGCAAAAACTGTTTTTT	CASSIGGQKLFF
TRBD1	TRBV6-6	-	TRBJ1-3	TGTGCCAGCAGTTCCACTGGGACAGGGGGTGGAAACACCATATATTTT	CASSSTGTGGGNTIYF
-	TRBV7-8	few	TRBJ2-7	TGTGCCAGCAGCTTAGCGTCTACGGGCGAGCAGTACTTC	CASSLASTGEQYF
-	TRBV7-9	-	TRBJ2-7	TGTGCCAGCAGCGGACCCGGGACAAGCTACGAGCAGTACTTC	CASSGPGTSYEQYF
TRBD1	TRBV5-4	-	TRBJ2-3	TGTGCCAGCAGCTCGACCGGACAGGGGGCTAGCACAGATACGCAGTATTTT	CASSSTGQGASTDTQYF
-	TRBV20-1	-	TRBJ1-1	TGCAGTGCTAGGAGGGACACTGAAGCTTTCTTT	CSARRDTEAFF
-	TRBV19	-	TRBJ2-2	TGTGCCAGTAGCACAACAGGTACTATTTCCGGGGAGCTGTTTTTT	CASSTTGTISGELFF
-	TRBV7-3	-	TRBJ2-3	TGTGCCAGCAGCTTAAAGTCAGGCACAGATACGCAGTATTTT	CASSLKSGTDTQYF
-	TRBV5-1	-	TRBJ1-1	TGCGCCAGCAGCCTACGGACCGGGATGAACACTGAAGCTTTCTTT	CASSLRTGMNTEAFF